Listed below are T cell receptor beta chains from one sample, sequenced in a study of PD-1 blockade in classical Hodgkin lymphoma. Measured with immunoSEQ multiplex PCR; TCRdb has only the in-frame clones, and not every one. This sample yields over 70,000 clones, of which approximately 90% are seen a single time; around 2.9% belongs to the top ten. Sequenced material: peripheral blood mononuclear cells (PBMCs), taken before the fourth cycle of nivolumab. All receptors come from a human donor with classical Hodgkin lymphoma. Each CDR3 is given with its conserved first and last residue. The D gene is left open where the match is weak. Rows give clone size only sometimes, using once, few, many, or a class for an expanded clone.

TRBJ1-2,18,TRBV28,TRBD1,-,TGTGCCAGCAGTCCCACGCCGGGACAGTTCCTCCTACGCTATGGCTACACCTTC,CASSPTPGQFLLRYGYTF
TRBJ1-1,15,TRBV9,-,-,TGTGCCAGCAGCCCAGCGGGGGTTCCGAACACTGAAGCTTTCTTT,CASSPAGVPNTEAFF
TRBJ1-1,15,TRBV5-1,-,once,TGCGCCAGCAGCTTGGCCAACCAGGCGAACACTGAAGCTTTCTTT,CASSLANQANTEAFF
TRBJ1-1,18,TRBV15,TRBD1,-,TGTGCCACCAGCAGAGATGTGGTTGGCAGGGGGTCGAACACTGAAGCTTTCTTT,CATSRDVVGRGSNTEAFF
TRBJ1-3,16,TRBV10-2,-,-,TGCGCCAGCGAAGGGGGAGACTATTACTCTGGAAACACCATATATTTT,CASEGGDYYSGNTIYF
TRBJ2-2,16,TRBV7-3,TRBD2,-,TGTGCCAGCAGCTTAAGACTAGCGAGCAACACCGGGGAGCTGTTTTTT,CASSLRLASNTGELFF
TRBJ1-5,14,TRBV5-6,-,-,TGTGCCAGCAGCTTCTCACAGCCCAATCAGCCCCAGCATTTT,CASSFSQPNQPQHF
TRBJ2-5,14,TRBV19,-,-,TGTGCCAGTAGTATGGACTCGTACCAAGAGACCCAGTACTTC,CASSMDSYQETQYF
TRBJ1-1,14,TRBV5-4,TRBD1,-,TGTGCCAGCGTCCCAGGGGGCCAGAACACTGAAGCTTTCTTT,CASVPGGQNTEAFF
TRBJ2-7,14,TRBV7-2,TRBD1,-,TGTGCCAGCACCGGGACAGGGGGCTTCTACGAGCAGTACTTC,CASTGTGGFYEQYF
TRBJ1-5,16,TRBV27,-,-,TGTGCCACCGGGGGCACAGGGTGGGGAGGAAATCAGCCCCAGCATTTT,CATGGTGWGGNQPQHF
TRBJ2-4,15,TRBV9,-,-,TGTGCCAGCAGCGTGAGGGAGCTAGCCAAAAACATTCAGTACTTC,CASSVRELAKNIQYF
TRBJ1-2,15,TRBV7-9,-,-,TGTGCCAGCAGCGGAAACTTGCGGCCGGGATATGGCTACACCTTC,CASSGNLRPGYGYTF
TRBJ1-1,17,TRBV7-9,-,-,TGTGCCAGCAGACACCTGGCGTGGACACCTCTGAACACTGAAGCTTTCTTT,CASRHLAWTPLNTEAFF
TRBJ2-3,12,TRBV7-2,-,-,TGTGCCAGCAAGGGTGAGGGCTATCCGCAGTATTTT,CASKGEGYPQYF
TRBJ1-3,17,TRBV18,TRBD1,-,TGTGCCAGCTCCCTTTCTACCCTGGACAGGGATCGGAACACCATATATTTT,CASSLSTLDRDRNTIYF
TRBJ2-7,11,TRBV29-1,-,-,TGCAGCGTTGAGATGGCCTACGAGCAGTACTTC,CSVEMAYEQYF
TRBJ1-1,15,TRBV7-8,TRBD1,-,TGTGCCAGCAGCTCGTGGACAGGGAAGAACACTGAAGCTTTCTTT,CASSSWTGKNTEAFF
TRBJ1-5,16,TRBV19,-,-,TGTGCCAGTAGTATAGTTGGAGGGCTGGGCAATCAGCCCCAGCATTTT,CASSIVGGLGNQPQHF
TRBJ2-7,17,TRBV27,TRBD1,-,TGTGCCAGCAACCCCCGGCCTTTAGGACAGGGGGCTTACGAGCAGTACTTC,CASNPRPLGQGAYEQYF
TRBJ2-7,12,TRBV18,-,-,TGTGCCAGCTCACCCACAGGAAACGAGCAGTACTTC,CASSPTGNEQYF
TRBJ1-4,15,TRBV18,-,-,TGTGCCAGCTCACCACTCCAGGAACCAAATGAAAAACTGTTTTTT,CASSPLQEPNEKLFF
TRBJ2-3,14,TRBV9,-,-,TGTGCCAGCAGCTTTAGCGATGGGGCGGATACGCAGTATTTT,CASSFSDGADTQYF
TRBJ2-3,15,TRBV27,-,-,TGTGCCAGCAGTCTGGGCCCTGTGGGCACAGATACGCAGTATTTT,CASSLGPVGTDTQYF
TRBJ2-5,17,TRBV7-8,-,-,TGTGCCAGCAGCTTACCGTTCTTTACAGCGTACCAAGAGACCCAGTACTTC,CASSLPFFTAYQETQYF
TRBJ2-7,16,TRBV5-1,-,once,TGCGCCAGCAGCTCCGGGTCCAGCCCCGGGGTCTACGAGCAGTACTTC,CASSSGSSPGVYEQYF
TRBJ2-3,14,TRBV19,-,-,TGTGCCAGTAGTATGCAGGGTACGACTGGTACGCAGTATTTT,CASSMQGTTGTQYF
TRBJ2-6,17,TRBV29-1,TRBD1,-,TGCAGCGTTCCTGGGGGACAGGGGGCCTCTGGGGCCAACGTCCTGACTTTC,CSVPGGQGASGANVLTF
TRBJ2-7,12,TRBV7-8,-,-,TGTGCCAGCAGCTTCAGCTCCTACGAGCAGTACTTC,CASSFSSYEQYF